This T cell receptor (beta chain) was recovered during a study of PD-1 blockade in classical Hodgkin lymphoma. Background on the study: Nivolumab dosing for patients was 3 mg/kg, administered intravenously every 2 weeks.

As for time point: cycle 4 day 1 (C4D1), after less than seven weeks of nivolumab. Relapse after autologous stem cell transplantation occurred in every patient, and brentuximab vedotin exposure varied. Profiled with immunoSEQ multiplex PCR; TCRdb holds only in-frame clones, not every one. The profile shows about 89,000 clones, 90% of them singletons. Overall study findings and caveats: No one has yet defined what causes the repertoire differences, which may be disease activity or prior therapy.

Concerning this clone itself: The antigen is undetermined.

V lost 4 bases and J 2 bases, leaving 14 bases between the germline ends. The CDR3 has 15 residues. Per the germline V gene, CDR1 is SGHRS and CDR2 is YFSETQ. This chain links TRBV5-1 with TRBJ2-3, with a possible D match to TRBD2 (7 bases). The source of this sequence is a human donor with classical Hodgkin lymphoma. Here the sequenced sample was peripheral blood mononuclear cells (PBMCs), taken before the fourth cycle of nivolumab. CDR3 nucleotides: TGCGCCAGCAGCGGGGGCGGGGGCCACACAGATACGCAGTATTTT. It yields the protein CASSGGGGHTDTQYF.